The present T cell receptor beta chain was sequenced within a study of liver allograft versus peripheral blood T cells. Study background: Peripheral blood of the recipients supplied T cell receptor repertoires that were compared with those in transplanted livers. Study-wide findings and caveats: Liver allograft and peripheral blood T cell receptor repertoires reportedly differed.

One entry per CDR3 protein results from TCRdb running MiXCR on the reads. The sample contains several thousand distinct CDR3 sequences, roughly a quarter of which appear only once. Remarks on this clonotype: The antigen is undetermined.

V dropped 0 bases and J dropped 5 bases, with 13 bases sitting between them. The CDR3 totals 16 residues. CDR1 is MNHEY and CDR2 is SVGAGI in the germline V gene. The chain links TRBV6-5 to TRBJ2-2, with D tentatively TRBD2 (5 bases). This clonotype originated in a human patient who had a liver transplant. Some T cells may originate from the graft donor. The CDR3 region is CASSYSTSSGTGELFF. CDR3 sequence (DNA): TGTGCCAGCAGTTACTCGACTTCCTCGGGAACCGGGGAGCTGTTTTTT.